Each of the 32 T cell receptor beta chains below was sequenced from the same sample in a study of CD8+ T cells in alopecia areata. TCR sequencing used cDNA made by reverse transcription of extracted RNA. Here immunoSEQ multiplex PCR was the method, and the copy in TCRdb shows in-frame clones only, minus some. The sample lists approximately 170,000 clones; 50% to 60% were seen once. As to treatment: oral pan-JAK inhibitor, 5-10 mg twice daily. The sample was CD4+ T cells sorted from blood, taken at week 4, from a patient treated with tofacitinib. These TCRs come from a human donor with alopecia areata.

This clone has more than one count but fewer than ten. The chain combines TRBV5-1 with TRBJ2-3, with 10 positions matching TRBD2. This CDR3 region has 17 residues. Per germline, CDR1 SGHRS and CDR2 YFSETQ. After removal of 2 bases from V and 0 bases from J, the junction contained 6 bases not matched to a gene. This CDR3 is CASSLRPTSGSTDTQYF. The CDR3 DNA reads as TGCGCCAGCAGCTTACGACCGACTAGCGGGAGCACAGATACGCAGTATTTT.

Concerning this clone itself: At the DNA level, this CDR3 is encoded by other sequences in the same sample as well. V usage is TRBV5-1 and J usage is TRBJ2-3; 12 positions match TRBD2. After removal of 5 bases from V and 2 bases from J, the junction contained 6 bases not matched to a gene. The V gene's germline CDR1 is SGHRS and CDR2 YFSETQ. This CDR3 has 16 residues. The CDR3 is CASRPGLAGSTDTQYF. DNA of the CDR3: TGCGCCAGCAGACCCGGACTAGCGGGATCCACAGATACGCAGTATTTT.

This chain connects TRBV29-1 to TRBJ1-2, with unresolved D. V lost 4 bases and J lost 8, with 11 bases in between. Germline V CDR1 and CDR2: SQVTM, ANQGSEA. The CDR3 sequence is 11 residues long. The CDR3 reads CSVVGVGGYTF. DNA of the CDR3: TGCAGCGTTGTTGGGGTAGGAGGCTACACCTTC.

The chain employs TRBV28 and TRBJ2-7, with 7 bases matching TRBD1. The CDR3 consists of 14 residues. The V gene's germline CDR1 is MDHEN and CDR2 SYDVKM. The trim removed 6 bases at V and 2 bases at J, leaving 7 bases unmatched. CDR3 nucleotide sequence: TGTGCCAGCAGGGGTAGGGGGCAGACCTACGAGCAGTACTTC. Translation gives CASRGRGQTYEQYF.

This clone appeared a few times. This chain connects TRBV11-2 to TRBJ1-2; 9 nucleotides line up with TRBD1. Germline CDR1 is SGHAT and CDR2 is FQNNGV. J lost 5 bases, V lost 6 bases, and 1 base had no gene match. The CDR3 contains 12 residues. The CDR3 protein is CASRGQGYGYTF. The CDR3 nucleotides are TGTGCCAGCAGGGGACAGGGATATGGCTACACCTTC.

The CDR3 region is CASSLVTSLGRADEQFF. The CDR3, as DNA: TGTGCCAGCAGCTTAGTTACAAGTCTCGGGAGGGCCGATGAGCAGTTCTTC. The genes are TRBV7-9 and TRBJ2-1; the match to TRBD2 covers 8 bases. The CDR3 spans 17 residues. From germline, CDR1 is SEHNR and CDR2 FQNEAQ (reference sequence). V trimming: 1 base; J trimming: 8 bases; junction bases outside the gene matches: 13.

This clone appeared a few times. The V call is TRBV27, the J call TRBJ2-7; 8 nucleotides align to TRBD2. The ends lost 5 bases at V and 6 bases at J; junction bases unmatched: 9. Per germline, CDR1 MNHEY and CDR2 SMNVEV (reference sequence). The CDR3 totals 14 residues. The CDR3 DNA follows: TGTGCCAGCAGTACCGGGAGGGGGGTCGGCGAGCAGTACTTC. This encodes CASSTGRGVGEQYF.

The chain uses TRBV29-1 and TRBJ2-6, with D uncertain. The germline CDR1 and CDR2 sequences are SQVTM and ANQGSEA. This CDR3 is 13 amino acids long. The V end lost 2 bases, the J end lost 11 bases, and 13 bases lay between the germline ends. The CDR3 nucleotides read TGCAGCGTTGAAATGGGTCTCTCGGACGTCCTGACTTTC. It codes for CSVEMGLSDVLTF.

This clone was seen more than once but under ten times. CDR3 region: CASSSTSGGYEQYF. The CDR3 DNA is TGCGCCAGCAGTTCGACTAGCGGGGGTTACGAGCAGTACTTC. V usage is TRBV5-1 and J usage is TRBJ2-7; TRBD2 matches 12 bases. V lost 5 bases, J lost 4 bases, and 4 bases stayed unmatched. Germline CDR1 SGHRS, CDR2 YFSETQ. The CDR3 contains 14 residues.

A few counts support this clone. This chain connects TRBV7-9 to TRBJ1-4; 10 nucleotides align to TRBD1. CDR3 length: 14 residues. With 5 bases clipped from V and 5 bases from J, the junction kept 2 bases outside the gene matches. Germline CDR1 is SEHNR and CDR2 is FQNEAQ (reference sequence). Here the CDR3 reads CASSAGQGNEKLFF. The CDR3 nucleotides read TGTGCCAGCAGCGCGGGACAGGGGAATGAAAAACTGTTTTTT.

J is TRBJ2-5 and V is TRBV29-1; 11 bases agree with TRBD2. The CDR3 extends over 15 amino acids. V gave up 6 bases and J gave up 0 bases; unmatched junction bases: 6. Germline V gives CDR1 SQVTM, CDR2 ANQGSEA. The CDR3 DNA reads TGCAGCGTGGCCGGGACTAGCGGATACCAAGAGACCCAGTACTTC. Protein product: CSVAGTSGYQETQYF. The full variable domain, its missing parts supplied by reference TRBV29-1 and TRBJ2-5, is SAVISQKPSRDICQRGTSLTIQCQVDSQVTMMFWYRQQPGQSLTLIATANQGSEATYESGFVIDKFPISRPNLTFSTLTVSNMSPEDSSIYLCSVAGTSGYQETQYFGPGTRLLVL.

The chain carries TRBV11-1 and TRBJ2-5; either TRBD1 or TRBD2 may supply D (5 bases each). V gave up 3 bases and J gave up 0 bases, with 14 bases separating them. There are 16 residues in the CDR3. Germline CDR1 reads SGHAT; CDR2 reads FQDESV (reference sequence). CDR3 sequence: CASSFGAEGHQETQYF. DNA of the CDR3: TGTGCCAGCAGCTTCGGGGCCGAGGGGCACCAAGAGACCCAGTACTTC.

The chain carries TRBV21-1 and TRBJ2-1; the tabulated D call, TRBD1, remains unverified against the DNA. TRBV21-1 is a listed pseudogene. The CDR3 runs 13 residues. CDR3 nucleotides: TGTGCCAGCAGCCACAGGGCCTACAATGAGCAGTTCTTC. It encodes CASSHRAYNEQFF.

The CDR3 protein is CASSQDPRREQYF. DNA for the CDR3: TGTGCCAGCAGCCAAGACCCGCGCCGCGAGCAGTACTTC. V usage is TRBV14 and J usage is TRBJ2-7; the D is unclear. The CDR3 spans 13 residues. The V end lost 0 bases, the J end lost 6 bases, and 9 bases lay between the germline ends. The germline gives CDR1 SGHDN, CDR2 FVKESK.

V gene TRBV5-1 combines with J gene TRBJ1-2, with a tentative D call TRBD1 (5 bases). This CDR3 is 15 amino acids long. V was cut by 3 bases and J by 1 base, with 13 bases left in between. Germline-derived CDR1 and CDR2 are SGHRS and YFSETQ. The CDR3 bases are TGCGCCAGCAGCTCAGCCGGGACGGATAACTATGGCTACACCTTC. Its translation: CASSSAGTDNYGYTF.

J is TRBJ2-3 and V is TRBV2; 11 bases map to TRBD2. Germline V gives CDR1 SNHLY, CDR2 FYNNEI. The CDR3 is 15 amino acids. V lost 7 bases, J lost 3 bases, and 6 bases stayed unmatched. The CDR3 DNA reads as TGTGCCAGCAACCCCGGGACTAGCGGAACAGATACGCAGTATTTT. It yields the protein CASNPGTSGTDTQYF.

This clone was seen a handful of times. The genes are TRBV5-1 and TRBJ2-7; 8 bases agree with TRBD1. This CDR3 is built from 14 residues. CDR1 and CDR2 (germline): SGHRS, YFSETQ. The V gene end was trimmed by 4 bases and the J gene end by 1 base; junction bases not matched to a gene: 4. The CDR3 here is CASSLDRASYEQYF. The CDR3 nucleotides are TGCGCCAGCAGCCTGGACAGGGCTTCCTACGAGCAGTACTTC.

The chain carries TRBV14 and TRBJ2-7; D not certain. CDR1 and CDR2 (germline): SGHDN, FVKESK. Trimming took 6 bases from V and 5 from J, leaving 2 bases between them. The CDR3 contains 9 residues. CDR3 DNA: TGTGCCAGCAGGGACGAGCAGTACTTC. This encodes CASRDEQYF.

The J gene is TRBJ2-3, the V gene TRBV4-2, with 8 nucleotides matching TRBD2. The CDR3 extends over 15 amino acids. CDR1 and CDR2 (germline): LGHNA, YNFKEQ. J lost 6 bases, V lost 5 bases, and 10 bases had no gene match. The CDR3 region is CASSGTSGTVDTQYF. For the CDR3, the DNA is TGTGCCAGCAGCGGTACTAGCGGAACAGTGGATACGCAGTATTTT.

This sequence joins TRBV29-1 and TRBJ2-2; D gene unclear. Germline lookup yields CDR1 SQVTM and CDR2 ANQGSEA. The CDR3 is made up of 13 amino acids. V dropped 6 bases and J dropped 7 bases, with 15 bases sitting between them. The CDR3 spells CSVQRWLSGELFF. The DNA for the CDR3 is TGCAGCGTACAAAGGTGGCTGAGCGGGGAGCTGTTTTTT.

This clone turned up a few times. Other DNA sequences in the sample encode the same CDR3. This rearrangement joins TRBV5-1 to TRBJ2-3, with D unclear. The V gene lost 6 bases and the J gene lost 3 bases, with 5 bases spanning the gap. Germline V gene lookup returns CDR1 SGHRS and CDR2 YFSETQ. This CDR3 spans 11 amino acids. This CDR3 is CASTGTDTQYF. CDR3 sequence (DNA): TGCGCCAGCACCGGGACAGATACGCAGTATTTT.

The chain is built from TRBV25-1 and TRBJ2-6, with D unresolved. CDR1 and CDR2 from the germline V gene are MGHDK and SYGVNS. The V gene lost 4 bases and the J gene lost 0 bases, with 4 bases spanning the gap. CDR3 size: 14 residues. This chain's CDR3 is CASSAYSGANVLTF. Here the CDR3 DNA reads TGTGCCAGCAGTGCCTACTCTGGGGCCAACGTCCTGACTTTC.

The rearrangement joins TRBV6-5 to TRBJ2-7; 7 positions agree with TRBD2. Germline loops: CDR1 MNHEY, CDR2 SVGAGI. The trim removed 10 bases at V and 7 bases at J, leaving 7 bases unmatched. There are 11 residues in the CDR3. CDR3 in DNA: TGTGCCAAGAGACTAGCATTGGAGCAGTACTTC. It codes for CAKRLALEQYF.

The chain joins TRBV9 to TRBJ2-2; D is unresolved. Germline CDR1 SGDLS, CDR2 YYNGEE. The CDR3 has 14 amino acids. The V and J ends lost 7 bases and 1 base respectively, with 11 bases between them. CDR3 residues: CASAKAVNTGELFF. In DNA form, the CDR3 reads TGTGCCAGCGCCAAGGCCGTGAACACCGGGGAGCTGTTTTTT. Using reference TRBV9 and TRBJ2-2 for the parts outside the CDR3, the full variable domain is DSGVTQTPKHLITATGQRVTLRCSPRSGDLSVYWYQQSLDQGLQFLIQYYNGEERAKGNILERFSAQQFPDLHSELNLSSLELGDSALYFCASAKAVNTGELFFGEGSRLTVL.

This clone showed up just a few times. The chain combines TRBV11-2 with TRBJ2-7; D possibly matches TRBD1 or TRBD2 (7 bases each). V shed 5 bases and J shed 3 bases, with 20 bases lying between them. The CDR3 consists of 16 residues. The germline V gene encodes CDR1 SGHAT and CDR2 FQNNGV. CDR3 residues: CASSRGGGQSGYEQYF. CDR3 bases: TGTGCCAGCAGCCGGGGAGGGGGCCAGTCGGGCTACGAGCAGTACTTC.

This clone was observed a handful of times. The V gene is TRBV7-2, the J gene TRBJ2-3; D uncertain. Trimming shortened V by 1 base and J by 4 bases, and 6 bases separated the two germline ends. The CDR3 contains 13 residues. Germline values: CDR1 SGHTA, CDR2 FQGNSA. For the CDR3, the DNA is TGTGCCAGCAGCTTAGGGCCCCCAGATACGCAGTATTTT. Protein product: CASSLGPPDTQYF.

The CDR3 sequence: CASSPSAGRQETQYF. As DNA, the CDR3 is TGTGCCAGCAGCCCCAGCGCGGGACGGCAAGAGACCCAGTACTTC. The J gene is TRBJ2-5, the V gene TRBV9, with D perhaps matching TRBD2 (6 bases). The germline V gene has CDR1 SGDLS and CDR2 YYNGEE. With 4 bases removed from V and 2 bases from J, the gap between germline ends came to 15 bases. CDR3 size: 15 residues. The full variable domain, completed using reference TRBV9 and TRBJ2-5, is DSGVTQTPKHLITATGQRVTLRCSPRSGDLSVYWYQQSLDQGLQFLIQYYNGEERAKGNILERFSAQQFPDLHSELNLSSLELGDSALYFCASSPSAGRQETQYFGPGTRLLVL.

This clone was found a few times. The chain joins TRBV30 to TRBJ1-4; the D is unclear. CDR3 length: 14 amino acids. V was clipped by 0 bases and J by 8 bases, with 13 bases between them. Germline V gives CDR1 GTSNPN, CDR2 SVGIG (reference sequence). The CDR3 region is CAWSVRGIKEKLFF. DNA for the CDR3: TGTGCCTGGAGTGTAAGAGGGATTAAGGAAAAACTGTTTTTT.

The chain uses TRBV18 and TRBJ1-1; a weak D match, TRBD1 (5 bases). V shed 8 bases and J shed 0 bases, with 13 bases lying between them. The CDR3 loop spans 14 amino acids. Germline V CDR1 and CDR2: KGHSH, LQKENI. Here the CDR3 reads CASRSQGVNTEAFF. DNA of the CDR3: TGTGCCAGCCGATCCCAGGGTGTGAACACTGAAGCTTTCTTT. The full variable domain, rest sourced from reference TRBV18 and TRBJ1-1, is NAGVMQNPRHLVRRRGQEARLRCSPMKGHSHVYWYRQLPEEGLKFMVYLQKENIIDESGMPKERFSAEFPKEGPSILRIQQVVRGDSAAYFCASRSQGVNTEAFFGQGTRLTVV.

The count of this clone is one. V gene TRBV7-9 combines with J gene TRBJ2-3; D unclear. Germline CDR1 is SEHNR and CDR2 is FQNEAQ (reference sequence). This CDR3 is built from 14 residues. V shed 6 bases and J shed 0 bases, with 10 bases lying between them. This CDR3 is CASSSRGSTDTQYF. The CDR3 DNA reads TGTGCCAGCAGTAGCCGTGGTAGCACAGATACGCAGTATTTT.

The rearrangement uses TRBV28 and TRBJ1-2, with a tentative D call TRBD1 (5 bases). Trimming removed 8 bases at V and 4 bases at J, with 5 bases between. The CDR3 extends over 10 amino acids. Germline-derived CDR1 and CDR2 are MDHEN and SYDVKM. CDR3: CASGGYGYTF. The CDR3 DNA sequence: TGTGCCAGCGGGGGCTATGGCTACACCTTC.

The chain carries TRBV29-1 and TRBJ2-7; the D gene could be TRBD1 or TRBD2 (5 bases each). Looked up from germline, CDR1 is SQVTM and CDR2 is ANQGSEA. V lost 5 bases and J lost 8, with 22 bases in between. The CDR3 extends over 14 amino acids. CDR3 region: CSVSDPLSGSQQYF. CDR3 DNA sequence: TGCAGCGTTTCCGACCCCCTATCAGGGAGTCAGCAGTACTTC.